Included here is one T cell receptor (beta chain) sequence, with context. The data were produced by immunoSEQ multiplex PCR, yet TCRdb's version contains in-frame clones alone and is incomplete. This sample has 350,000 to 450,000 clones, with around 87% found just once. These data originate in a study of blood T cell repertoires in COVID-19. The overall study: There were acute and convalescent COVID-19 samples, and they came from the United States, Italy and Spain. The cDNA or gDNA used as material had been derived from T cells, B-cell-depleted T cells, or PBMCs.

With 4 bases clipped from V and 6 bases from J, the junction kept 5 bases outside the gene matches. Looked up from germline, CDR1 is LNHDA and CDR2 is SQIVND (reference sequence). The CDR3 is 14 residues long. V usage is TRBV19 and J usage is TRBJ1-2; 10 nucleotides agree with TRBD1. The clonotype comes from a human donor in a cohort sampled during active COVID-19. Sequencing was carried out using peripheral blood. As DNA, the CDR3 is TGTGCCAGTAGTACAACGGGACAGGGGAATGGCTACACCTTC. It encodes CASSTTGQGNGYTF.